This entry lists 3 T cell receptor beta chains sequenced from one sample in a study of blood T cell repertoires in COVID-19. Measured with immunoSEQ multiplex PCR; TCRdb has only the in-frame clones, and not every one. Of over 70,000 clones detected, roughly 88% appear once; the ten largest clones hold 11%. The sample was peripheral blood. The receptor set was obtained from a man aged 80 or over with acute or convalescent COVID-19.

V gene TRBV10-1 combines with J gene TRBJ2-1; 8 nucleotides align to TRBD2. CDR1 is WNHNN, CDR2 SYGVQD, per germline (reference sequence). The CDR3 sequence is 14 residues long. Trimming removed 0 bases from V and 9 bases from J; junction bases left unmatched: 4. The CDR3 region is CASSESGAGGEQFF. In DNA form, the CDR3 reads TGCGCCAGCAGTGAGTCGGGGGCGGGAGGTGAGCAGTTCTTC.

This rearrangement joins TRBV29-1 to TRBJ1-5; tentatively, D is TRBD1 (6 bases). Trimming cost V 4 bases and J 4 bases, with 8 bases left between them. The V gene's germline CDR1 is SQVTM and CDR2 ANQGSEA. The CDR3 sequence is 12 residues long. This CDR3 is CSVGTENQPQHF. For the CDR3, the DNA is TGCAGCGTTGGGACAGAAAATCAGCCCCAGCATTTT.

This clone turned up a few times. V usage is TRBV18 and J usage is TRBJ2-1; maybe TRBD2 (7 bases). The CDR3 runs 17 residues. Per germline, CDR1 KGHSH and CDR2 LQKENI. Trimming pared 2 bases from V and 6 bases from J, leaving 20 bases between. The CDR3 sequence: CASSPTRDGGPLNEQFF. In DNA, the CDR3 is TGTGCCAGCTCACCAACCCGGGACGGGGGGCCCCTCAATGAGCAGTTCTTC.